This T cell receptor (beta chain) was observed in a study of T cell clonality in common variable immunodeficiency. This clone was seen ten or more times. Its cognate antigen is unknown. From the germline J gene comes the end of the CDR3, since the read stops 3 residues before it. No CVID subject was ill or on immunomodulatory drugs when sampled. CDR3 length: 15 residues. Per the germline V gene, CDR1 is KGHSH and CDR2 is LQKENI. J gave up 2 bases and V 1 base, and 2 bases lay outside the gene matches. Findings and caveats of the study: Common variable immunodeficiency TCR beta sequences reportedly had fewer deletions and N-nucleotide insertions. The cause of increased CVID clonality remains unclear without subpopulation sequencing.

Clones were read by immunoSEQ multiplex PCR, and TCRdb kept only the in-frame ones, dropping some. The sample yields about 26,000 clones, without any singletons. Sequences were obtained from peripheral blood mononuclear cells. The V call is TRBV18, the J call TRBJ2-5; TRBD2 agrees at 9 bases. The TCR sequence derives from a human donor with common variable immunodeficiency. CDR3 residues: CASSPLAGAQETQYF. Incomplete CDR3 DNA: TGTGCCAGCTCACCACTAGCGGGGGCACAAGAGACC. Supplemented by reference TRBV18 and TRBJ2-5, the full variable domain reads NAGVMQNPRHLVRRRGQEARLRCSPMKGHSHVYWYRQLPEEGLKFMVYLQKENIIDESGMPKERFSAEFPKEGPSILRIQQVVRGDSAAYFCASSPLAGAQETQYFGPGTRLLVL.